Shown below are 28 T cell receptor beta chains from a single sample sequenced in a study of blood T cells in healthy people across ages. Using a J-beta primer mix together with a sample-barcoded 5' primer, a second PCR was run for roughly 6 to 12 cycles. MiXCR, run by TCRdb on the 5' RACE reads, gives a single entry per CDR3 protein. Of 500,000 to 700,000 distinct CDR3 sequences listed, about 30% are singletons. The sample comprised blood. The receptors originated from a woman of 80 years or more in good health.

The genes are TRBV6-2 or TRBV6-3 and TRBJ2-3, with D maybe TRBD2 (5 bases). The CDR3 has 18 residues. The germline CDR1 and CDR2 sequences are MNHEY and SVGEGT. Trimming pared 6 bases from V and 0 bases from J, leaving 22 bases between. The CDR3 loop is CASSRGLVSFTSTDTQYF. The CDR3 nucleotides read TGTGCCAGCAGCCGAGGACTCGTATCTTTTACTAGCACAGATACGCAGTATTTT.

On this clonotype itself: A much larger clone lies one base from this, so it may be a read error. This chain joins TRBV2 and TRBJ2-7; TRBD2 might be the D (6 bases). Germline CDR1 and CDR2: SNHLY and FYNNEI. V shed 11 bases and J shed 3 bases, with 23 bases lying between them. The CDR3 is 15 amino acids. Here the CDR3 reads CAVRVGSGNYYEQYF. CDR3 sequence (DNA): TGTGCCGTCCGGGTTGGTAGCGGAAACTACTACGAGCAGTACTTC.

This chain connects TRBV5-6 to TRBJ2-5; tentative D call: TRBD2 (6 bases). Per germline, CDR1 SGHDT and CDR2 YYEEEE. The length of the CDR3 is 14 residues. V lost 10 bases and J 3 bases, leaving 19 bases between the germline ends. The CDR3 spells CAGGMGLKEETQYF. The CDR3 DNA reads TGTGCCGGTGGGATGGGACTTAAAGAAGAGACCCAGTACTTC. Supplemented by reference TRBV5-6 and TRBJ2-5, the full variable domain reads DAGVTQSPTHLIKTRGQQVTLRCSPKSGHDTVSWYQQALGQGPQFIFQYYEEEERQRGNFPDRFSGHQFPNYSSELNVNALLLGDSALYLCAGGMGLKEETQYFGPGTRLLVL.

This clonotype was seen a few times. The chain carries TRBV5-4 and TRBJ1-4; 7 positions agree with TRBD1. The junction had 12 bases not matched to a gene; V was cut back by 4 bases and J by 0 bases. This CDR3 is 18 amino acids long. Germline V gene lookup returns CDR1 SGHNT and CDR2 YYREEE (reference sequence). The CDR3 DNA reads as TGTGCCAGCAGCACGGGGGGCAGGGGGTTTGCAACTAATGAAAAACTGTTTTTT. This encodes CASSTGGRGFATNEKLFF. The full variable domain, completed using reference TRBV5-4 and TRBJ1-4, is ETGVTQSPTHLIKTRGQQVTLRCSSQSGHNTVSWYQQALGQGPQFIFQYYREEENGRGNFPPRFSGLQFPNYSSELNVNALELDDSALYLCASSTGGRGFATNEKLFFGSGTQLSVL.

Many counts were recorded for this clonotype. The chain joins TRBV2 to TRBJ2-7, with D unclear. CDR3 length: 14 amino acids. With 7 bases removed from V and 6 bases from J, the gap between germline ends came to 19 bases. Germline lookup yields CDR1 SNHLY and CDR2 FYNNEI. CDR3 sequence (DNA): TGTGCCAGCAAAATGGATAGTTCTCCTCTCGAGCAGTACTTC. The encoded protein is CASKMDSSPLEQYF. Variable domain in full (rest from reference TRBV2 and TRBJ2-7): EPEVTQTPSHQVTQMGQEVILRCVPISNHLYFYWYRQILGQKVEFLVSFYNNEISEKSEIFDDQFSVERPDGSNFTLKIRSTKLEDSAMYFCASKMDSSPLEQYFGPGTRLTVT.

This clonotype was recorded at least ten times. The rearrangement uses TRBV6-2 or TRBV6-3 and TRBJ2-3, with D unclear. CDR3 length equals 15 residues. CDR1 and CDR2 from the germline V gene are MNHEY and SVGEGT. Trimming took 5 bases from V and 1 from J, leaving 13 bases between them. The CDR3 protein is CASSPRALRTDTQYF. In nucleotides, the CDR3 is TGTGCCAGCAGTCCCCGGGCGCTGCGCACAGATACGCAGTATTTT.

There are many counts of this clonotype. The chain recombines TRBV3-1 with TRBJ2-7; 7 bases are shared with TRBD2. The CDR3 is 15 residues long. V gave up 2 bases and J gave up 3 bases; unmatched junction bases: 7. CDR1 and CDR2 (germline): LGHDT, YNNKEL (reference sequence). The CDR3 reads CASSQNGGGHYEQYF. Written as DNA, the CDR3 is TGTGCCAGCAGCCAAAATGGGGGAGGGCACTACGAGCAGTACTTC.

This clonotype has at least ten counts. The V call is TRBV15, the J call TRBJ2-6; D not certain. The CDR3 is made up of 16 amino acids. Germline V CDR1 and CDR2: LNHNV, YYDKDF (reference sequence). V lost 5 bases and J lost 2, with 13 bases in between. The CDR3 loop is CATSGNSRPGANVLTF. DNA for the CDR3: TGTGCCACCAGCGGTAATTCAAGGCCTGGGGCCAACGTCCTGACTTTC. The whole variable domain, filled in from reference TRBV15 and TRBJ2-6, reads DAMVIQNPRYQVTQFGKPVTLSCSQTLNHNVMYWYQQKSSQAPKLLFHYYDKDFNNEADTPDNFQSRRPNTSFCFLDIRSPGLGDTAMYLCATSGNSRPGANVLTFGAGSRLTVL.

The chain is built from TRBV20-1 and TRBJ2-2; D remains ambiguous. V was trimmed by 2 bases and J by 3 bases, leaving 7 bases between them. Germline CDR1 and CDR2: DFQATT and SNEGSKA (reference sequence). The CDR3 has 13 amino acids. Written as DNA, the CDR3 is TGCAGTGCTAGATGCATTGACACCGGGGAGCTGTTTTTT. Translated, it gives CSARCIDTGELFF.

This clonotype was counted ten times or more. V usage is TRBV6-5 and J usage is TRBJ2-6, with 15 bases lining up with TRBD2. Losses at the gene ends were 2 bases for V and 0 bases for J; bases not matched to a gene: 5. CDR1 is MNHEY, CDR2 SVGAGI, per germline. The CDR3 spans 20 residues. CDR3 in DNA: TGTGCCAGCAGTTACCTGGGACTAGCGGGGGGCCCCTCTGGGGCCAACGTCCTGACTTTC. Its protein is CASSYLGLAGGPSGANVLTF.

This clonotype came up many times. The chain couples TRBV12-3 or TRBV12-4 to TRBJ2-5; TRBD2 aligns across 12 bases. V lost 2 bases, J lost 5 bases, and 9 bases stayed unmatched. The CDR3 runs to 17 residues. The CDR3 here is CASSLRPSGGAGETQYF. CDR3 sequence (DNA): TGTGCCAGCAGTTTACGACCTAGCGGGGGGGCAGGGGAGACCCAGTACTTC.

This clonotype was found once. A junction boundary mismatches the germline segment, possibly from a read error. The chain is built from TRBV20-1 and TRBJ2-7; 10 bases agree with TRBD2. Germline lookup yields CDR1 DFQATT and CDR2 SNEGSKA (reference sequence). The CDR3 has 15 amino acids. For the CDR3, the DNA is TGCAGCGCTAGAGTTCCTAGCGGGGGATTTTACAAGCAGTACTTC. Residues: CSARVPSGGFYKQYF.

This chain connects TRBV7-9 to TRBJ2-1; D remains unclear. Trimming pared 5 bases from V and 7 bases from J, leaving 18 bases between. This CDR3 is 15 amino acids long. Germline-derived CDR1 and CDR2 are SEHNR and FQNEAQ (reference sequence). In nucleotides, the CDR3 is TGTGCCAGCAGCCAAGAATATAGGACGGTGAATGAGCAGTTCTTC. It is translated as CASSQEYRTVNEQFF.

This chain uses TRBV5-1 with TRBJ2-5; TRBD1 or TRBD2 may be the D gene (5 bases each). The CDR3 spans 14 residues. CDR1 and CDR2 (germline): SGHRS, YFSETQ. Trimming left V 3 bases short and J 4 bases short, with 13 bases between. CDR3 in amino acids: CASSSGTAGETQYF. CDR3 sequence (DNA): TGCGCCAGCAGCTCTGGGACCGCCGGAGAGACCCAGTACTTC.

This clonotype was recorded at least ten times. V is TRBV11-2 and J is TRBJ2-4; TRBD1 matches 9 bases. Germline V gene lookup returns CDR1 SGHAT and CDR2 FQNNGV. Unmatched junction bases numbered 17, after V lost 5 bases and J lost 0 bases. The CDR3 contains 20 residues. In nucleotides, the CDR3 is TGTGCCAGCAGCGACGCCGCGGGACAGGGAAATACCCTAGCCAAAAACATTCAGTACTTC. It translates to CASSDAAGQGNTLAKNIQYF.

The chain combines TRBV2 with TRBJ1-5, with TRBD1 matching 8 bases. This CDR3 contains 17 residues. J gave up 4 bases and V 2 bases, and 10 bases lay outside the gene matches. The V gene's germline CDR1 is SNHLY and CDR2 FYNNEI. CDR3 nucleotides: TGTGCCAGCAGTGAATGGGCAGGGGGCGACGAGAATCAGCCCCAGCATTTT. Protein product: CASSEWAGGDENQPQHF.

The chain couples TRBV20-1 to TRBJ2-3, with 7 nucleotides matching TRBD1. CDR3 length: 12 residues. J was trimmed by 3 bases and V by 3 bases; bases with no gene match: 0. Germline values: CDR1 DFQATT, CDR2 SNEGSKA (reference sequence). The CDR3 here is CSARGQTDTQYF. For the CDR3, the DNA is TGCAGTGCTAGGGGACAGACAGATACGCAGTATTTT.

This clonotype was detected ten times or more. This rearrangement joins TRBV7-2 to TRBJ2-5, with 8 nucleotides matching TRBD1. The CDR3 is 15 amino acids. From germline, CDR1 is SGHTA and CDR2 FQGNSA. Trimming took 2 bases from V and 4 from J; bases not matched to a gene: 6. The CDR3 here is CASSLMTGAGETQYF. The CDR3 DNA reads as TGTGCCAGCAGCTTAATGACAGGGGCGGGAGAGACCCAGTACTTC.

V usage is TRBV20-1 and J usage is TRBJ2-1, with no clear D. CDR1 is DFQATT and CDR2 is SNEGSKA in the germline V gene (reference sequence). The length of the CDR3 is 14 residues. Trimming left V 0 bases short and J 4 bases short, with 10 bases between. The CDR3 DNA reads as TGCAGTGCTAGAGAGGCCCGGCCTTACAATGAGCAGTTCTTC. It codes for CSAREARPYNEQFF.

This clonotype was seen many times. V and J are TRBV5-1 and TRBJ2-7; 9 bases match TRBD2. The V gene end was trimmed by 7 bases and the J gene end by 6 bases; junction bases not matched to a gene: 11. The CDR3 is 14 amino acids. Germline lookup yields CDR1 SGHRS and CDR2 YFSETQ. DNA for the CDR3: TGCGCCAGCCGGAGGGTAGCGGGGGCCGGCGAGCAGTACTTC. It is translated as CASRRVAGAGEQYF. The full variable domain, in which reference TRBV5-1 and TRBJ2-7 provide the parts outside the CDR3, is KAGVTQTPRYLIKTRGQQVTLSCSPISGHRSVSWYQQTPGQGLQFLFEYFSETQRNKGNFPGRFSGRQFSNSRSEMNVSTLELGDSALYLCASRRVAGAGEQYFGPGTRLTVT.

This clonotype was found many times. The chain has TRBV7-2 and TRBJ2-3, with TRBD2 identical over 15 bases. CDR3 length: 18 amino acids. Per germline, CDR1 SGHTA and CDR2 FQGNSA. V trimming: 4 bases; J trimming: 0 bases; junction bases outside the gene matches: 5. The CDR3 loop reads CASSWTSGGGTSTDTQYF. Written as DNA, the CDR3 is TGTGCCAGCAGCTGGACTAGCGGGGGGGGGACTAGCACAGATACGCAGTATTTT.

This clonotype showed up many times. The chain links TRBV10-3 to TRBJ1-2, with TRBD1 matching over 12 bases. This CDR3 spans 13 amino acids. With V trimmed by 11 bases and J by 6 bases, 7 bases remained unmatched. Germline values: CDR1 ENHRY, CDR2 SYGVKD. The CDR3 protein is CAAGGQGANGYTF. The CDR3 nucleotides read TGTGCCGCCGGGGGACAGGGGGCAAATGGCTACACCTTC.

This clonotype was detected a few times. The chain combines TRBV20-1 with TRBJ1-4; D may be TRBD1 (5 bases). The CDR3 length is 14 residues. Germline V CDR1 and CDR2: DFQATT, SNEGSKA (reference sequence). With 3 bases removed from V and 3 bases from J, the gap between germline ends came to 11 bases. This CDR3 reads CSASQGASNEKLFF. Written as DNA, the CDR3 is TGCAGTGCTAGCCAGGGAGCCTCTAATGAAAAACTGTTTTTT.

The chain joins TRBV6-2 or TRBV6-3 to TRBJ1-5; D is unresolved. The CDR3 loop spans 17 amino acids. V was pared by 2 bases and J by 6 bases, with 20 bases between. Germline V gene lookup returns CDR1 MNHEY and CDR2 SVGEGT. CDR3 DNA: TGTGCCAGCAGTTACGGGCCTCGGGGAGGTAACGCTCAGCCCCAGCATTTT. This sequence encodes CASSYGPRGGNAQPQHF.

Details on this clonotype: One base away lies a much larger clone, so this may be a sequencing read error. The chain links TRBV4-3 to TRBJ2-1; D remains unclear. The CDR3 is 13 amino acids. Germline V gene sequence: CDR1 LGHNA, CDR2 YSLEER. CDR3 protein: CACSQSSPHEQFF. The DNA for the CDR3 is TGCGCCTGCAGCCAATCCAGCCCCCATGAGCAGTTCTTC.

The CDR3 DNA is TGTGCCAGCAGCCCCGGGGGGCCTAGCGCCCCTAAGCAGTTCTTC. This codes for CASSPGGPSAPKQFF. J is TRBJ2-1 and V is TRBV6-2 or TRBV6-3; a weak D match, TRBD2 (7 bases). In germline, CDR1 is MNHEY, CDR2 SVGEGT. The CDR3 has 15 amino acids. Deletions cut 6 bases from V and 11 bases from J, with 23 bases between.

The chain carries TRBV6-2 or TRBV6-3 and TRBJ2-4, with 9 bases lining up with TRBD2. The DNA end favors TRBJ2-5, so the J call may be wrong. This CDR3 has 15 amino acids. In germline, CDR1 is MNHEY, CDR2 SVGEGT. CDR3 region: CASNQLAGLIETQYF. The CDR3 DNA reads as TGTGCCAGCAACCAACTAGCGGGTTTAATAGAGACCCAGTACTTC.

This clonotype was seen a few times. The junction differs from germline at one of its ends, possibly a read error. The chain employs TRBV20-1 and TRBJ2-7, with unresolved D. Judging by the DNA end, TRBJ2-5 fits better; the J call may be wrong. CDR3 length: 12 residues. Germline CDR1 DFQATT, CDR2 SNEGSKA (reference sequence). In nucleotides, the CDR3 is TGCGGTGCTAGAGATGGAAGGGAGACCCAGTACTTC. Amino acid sequence: CGARDGRETQYF.